The 8 T cell receptor beta chains below come from one sample, sequenced in a study of control samples from healthy donors and cancer patients. Measured with immunoSEQ multiplex PCR; TCRdb has only the in-frame clones, and not every one. This table has some 110,000 clones, more than 85% appearing once. The sequencing input was blood. Source of these receptors: a man aged 25 to 40 in good health.

The chain links TRBV2 to TRBJ2-7, with D tentatively TRBD2 (6 bases). The germline V and J ends were trimmed by 6 bases and 3 bases, with 12 bases remaining between them. Germline V gene data show CDR1 as SNHLY and CDR2 as FYNNEI. The CDR3 spans 13 residues. DNA for the CDR3: TGTGCCAGCAGCAGGGACTTAGACTACGAGCAGTACTTC. Its protein product is CASSRDLDYEQYF.

This clone occurred once. This chain uses TRBV7-6 with TRBJ2-7; TRBD1 matches at 7 bases. This CDR3 is 15 amino acids long. Unmatched junction bases numbered 6, after V lost 3 bases and J lost 1 base. Per germline, CDR1 SGHVS and CDR2 FNYEAQ. The CDR3 DNA reads as TGTGCCAGCAGCTTTCGGACAGGTTCTTCCTACGAGCAGTACTTC. Its protein product is CASSFRTGSSYEQYF.

Only a few counts were recorded for this clone. This chain links TRBV7-9 with TRBJ1-1; no firm D call. Trimming removed 5 bases from V and 8 bases from J, with 12 bases in between. The germline CDR1 and CDR2 sequences are SEHNR and FQNEAQ (reference sequence). This CDR3 is built from 12 residues. The CDR3 reads CASSPPGSEAFF. The CDR3 DNA is TGTGCCAGCAGCCCACCGGGGTCCGAAGCTTTCTTT.

This chain connects TRBV18 to TRBJ1-1; D is unclear. Trimming removed 2 bases from V and 7 bases from J, with 8 bases in between. CDR1 and CDR2 from the germline V gene are KGHSH and LQKENI. The CDR3 sequence is 12 residues long. As DNA, the CDR3 is TGTGCCAGCTCACCAATAGGGCTTGAAGCTTTCTTT. Amino acid sequence: CASSPIGLEAFF.

The rearrangement uses TRBV5-1 and TRBJ1-4; 8 nucleotides agree with TRBD1. Losses at the gene ends were 0 bases for V and 5 bases for J; bases not matched to a gene: 3. Germline V gene data show CDR1 as SGHRS and CDR2 as YFSETQ. This CDR3 has 15 residues. The CDR3 sequence is CASSLGTGRNEKLFF. The CDR3 DNA follows: TGCGCCAGCAGCTTGGGGACAGGGAGGAATGAAAAACTGTTTTTT.

V is TRBV7-9 and J is TRBJ2-7; 9 bases are shared with TRBD2. The germline gives CDR1 SEHNR, CDR2 FQNEAQ (reference sequence). The CDR3 runs to 16 residues. The junction had 8 bases not matched to a gene; V was cut back by 3 bases and J by 2 bases. CDR3 sequence (DNA): TGTGCCAGCAGCTTCCTACGTAGCGGGGGCACCTACGAGCAGTACTTC. Its protein is CASSFLRSGGTYEQYF.

The J gene is TRBJ2-7, the V gene TRBV24-1, with 9 bases fitting TRBD1. In germline, CDR1 is KGHDR, CDR2 SFDVKD. The V segment lost 7 bases and the J segment 1 base; nucleotides outside the gene matches: 10. The CDR3 length is 16 residues. CDR3 sequence reads: CATSPSQGQGSYEQYF. Here the CDR3 DNA reads TGTGCCACCAGCCCCTCCCAGGGACAGGGATCCTACGAGCAGTACTTC.

The gene calls are TRBV7-2 and TRBJ2-3; D is uncertain. Looked up from germline, CDR1 is SGHTA and CDR2 is FQGNSA. This CDR3 has 14 amino acids. The germline V and J ends were trimmed by 3 bases and 6 bases, with 13 bases remaining between them. The chain's CDR3 is CASSLGLRGDTQYF. In DNA form, the CDR3 reads TGTGCCAGCAGCTTGGGCCTCCGTGGGGATACGCAGTATTTT.